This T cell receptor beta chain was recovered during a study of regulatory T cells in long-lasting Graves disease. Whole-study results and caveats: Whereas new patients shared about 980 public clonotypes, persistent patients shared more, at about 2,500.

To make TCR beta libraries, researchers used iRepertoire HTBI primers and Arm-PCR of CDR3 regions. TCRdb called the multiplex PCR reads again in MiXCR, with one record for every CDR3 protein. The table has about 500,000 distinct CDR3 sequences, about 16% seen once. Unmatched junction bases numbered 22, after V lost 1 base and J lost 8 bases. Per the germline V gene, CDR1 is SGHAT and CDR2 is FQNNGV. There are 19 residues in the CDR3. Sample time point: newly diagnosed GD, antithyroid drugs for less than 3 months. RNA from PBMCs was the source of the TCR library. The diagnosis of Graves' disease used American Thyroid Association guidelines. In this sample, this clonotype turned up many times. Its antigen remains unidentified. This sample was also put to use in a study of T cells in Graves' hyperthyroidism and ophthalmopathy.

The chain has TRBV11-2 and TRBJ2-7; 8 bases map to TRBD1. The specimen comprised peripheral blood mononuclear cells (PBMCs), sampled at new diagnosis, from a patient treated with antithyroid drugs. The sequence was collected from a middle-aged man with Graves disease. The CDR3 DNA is TGTGCCAGCAGCTTAGCCCGGGACAGGTTGTCGACGAACAACGCAAAGCAGTACTTC. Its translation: CASSLARDRLSTNNAKQYF.